This TCR beta chain was sequenced during a study of cytomegalovirus exposure and HLA in healthy donors. PCR employed 60 Vbeta and 13 Jbeta primers. Some clones are missing from TCRdb's copy, which holds only in-frame ones; the method was immunoSEQ multiplex PCR. The table has about 190,000 clones, over 60% seen once; the top ten hold roughly 2%. To note about this clone: What it binds is not known.

Study-level findings and limits: Later on, analysis showed that most CMV-associated TCR beta chains appeared to be HLA-restricted. Clonal expansion, a later analysis showed, was greater in HLA-associated TCR beta chains than in equally common others. TCR sequences were mostly rare, though some public TCRs occurred in many donors.

The sample comprised PBMCs. This TCR derives from a woman in her 30s in good health and CMV-seropositive.

The CDR3 DNA is TGCGCCAGCAGCGTACAGGGCCTCCATGGCTACACCTTC. It codes for CASSVQGLHGYTF. The rearrangement joins TRBV5-1 to TRBJ1-2, with D possibly being TRBD1 (6 bases). The CDR3 runs 13 residues. V gave up 4 bases and J gave up 6 bases, with 13 bases separating them. Germline-derived CDR1 and CDR2 are SGHRS and YFSETQ.